This section outlines one T cell receptor beta chain sequence together with its context. This entry belongs to a study of blood T cell repertoires in COVID-19. The CDR3 sequence is 15 residues long. Germline V gene lookup returns CDR1 LNHDA and CDR2 SQIVND (reference sequence). The ends were cut back, 1 base at V and 2 bases at J, with 12 bases in the middle. Data came from immunoSEQ multiplex PCR; TCRdb stores just in-frame clones and leaves some out. The sample holds a few hundred thousand clones, about 87% seen once. The J gene is TRBJ2-7, the V gene TRBV19; D is perhaps TRBD1 (5 bases). Material for sequencing was PBMCs or T cells enriched from blood (not recorded which). The receptor comes from a man younger than 35 with acute COVID-19. The CDR3 coding sequence is TGTGCCAGTAGTATAGGCGTGGACAAAGCCTACGAGCAGTACTTC. Translated: CASSIGVDKAYEQYF.